These T cell receptor beta chains were read from a single sample in a study of beta chain features in type 1 diabetes. Profiled with immunoSEQ multiplex PCR; TCRdb holds only in-frame clones, not every one. The profile shows 300,000 to 350,000 clones, roughly 8% of them singletons. The sequencing sample was made of central memory CD4+ T cells from blood. The source of these receptors is a woman between 18 and 30 years old in good health. Both conserved end residues are part of each CDR3. D genes are given only for firm matches. Clone size is shown for a subset of rows, as once, few, many or a class of expanded clone.

clone size | D gene | J gene | V gene | CDR3 DNA | CDR3 protein
few | . | TRBJ1-1 | TRBV7-2 | TGTGCCAGCAGCTTAGTAGGAGGGCACCCTGAAGCTTTCTTT | CASSLVGGHPEAFF
. | TRBD1 | TRBJ2-5 | TRBV7-6 | TGTGCCAGCAGCTTAGCGGGACAGGGGATCGGGAAGACCCAGTACTTC | CASSLAGQGIGKTQYF
few | . | TRBJ2-7 | TRBV2 | TGTGCCAGCAACAAAGCGGGTCCCCGGGCCGAGCAGTACTTC | CASNKAGPRAEQYF
few | TRBD2 | TRBJ2-7 | TRBV11-2 | TGTGCCAGCAGACTAGCGGGAGGATTTTACGAGCAGTACTTC | CASRLAGGFYEQYF
few | . | TRBJ1-2 | TRBV5-4 | TGTGCCAGCAGCTTGTACAACAGGGAAGGTGGTGGCTACACCTTC | CASSLYNREGGGYTF
. | . | TRBJ2-3 | TRBV4-3 | TGCGCCAGCAGCCAAGAAACCCGTCGATTCACAGATACGCAGTATTTT | CASSQETRRFTDTQYF
. | TRBD1 | TRBJ2-7 | TRBV7-2 | TGTGCCAGCAGCTTAGGACAGGGGGCCACCTACGAGCAGTACTTC | CASSLGQGATYEQYF
few | . | TRBJ2-1 | TRBV5-1 | TGCGCCAGCAGGCCTCGACTTTCGGAGGTGGGTGAGCAGTTCTTC | CASRPRLSEVGEQFF
few | TRBD1 | TRBJ2-6 | TRBV9 | TGTGCCAGCAGCGTAAAACCGGGACAGGGGGCTCTCTCTGGGGCCAACGTCCTGACTTTC | CASSVKPGQGALSGANVLTF
few | . | TRBJ1-2 | TRBV6-1 | TGTGCCAGCAGTGAATTCGGGGCAGTAGGGAACTATGGCTACACCTTC | CASSEFGAVGNYGYTF
. | . | TRBJ2-6 | TRBV7-9 | TGTGCCAGCAGCTTAGGTCAGGTTGGTCCTCTTTCTGGGGCCAACGTCCTGACTTTC | CASSLGQVGPLSGANVLTF
few | TRBD2 | TRBJ2-1 | TRBV7-3 | TGTGCCAGCAGCACCCAGCCTAGCGGCCACTACAATGAGCAGTTCTTC | CASSTQPSGHYNEQFF
. | TRBD2 | TRBJ2-5 | TRBV6-1 | TGTGCCAGCAGTGAAGACGCTACTAGCGGGAGCTACCAAGAGACCCAGTACTTC | CASSEDATSGSYQETQYF
few | . | TRBJ2-7 | TRBV7-2 | TGTGCCAGCAGCTTGTCCGTCTACGAGCAGTACTTC | CASSLSVYEQYF
. | . | TRBJ2-1 | TRBV18 | TGTGCCAGCTTCCCGGACCAGAGCTCCTACAATGAGCAGTTCTTC | CASFPDQSSYNEQFF
few | . | TRBJ2-1 | TRBV9 | TGTGCCAGCAGCGTAGCTGTGGGGACGGTCAATGAGCAGTTCTTC | CASSVAVGTVNEQFF
. | . | TRBJ1-1 | TRBV7-2 | TGTGCCAGCAGCTTACTACGGACGGGGATTGAAGCTTTCTTT | CASSLLRTGIEAFF
. | . | TRBJ2-7 | TRBV21-1 | TGTGCCAGCAGCCCAATAGGCGGCGAGCAGTACTTC | CASSPIGGEQYF
. | . | TRBJ2-3 | TRBV16 | TGTGCCAGCAGCCAAGTCTATCTGGGGCGGCAGTATTTT | CASSQVYLGRQYF
few | TRBD1 | TRBJ2-2 | TRBV5-4 | TGTGCCAGCAGCCCTGGGACAGGGGGGAACACCGGGGAGCTGTTTTTT | CASSPGTGGNTGELFF
. | TRBD1 | TRBJ2-5 | TRBV5-4 | TGTGCCAGCAGCTTGGACAGGGGGCGAGAGACCCAGTACTTC | CASSLDRGRETQYF
few | . | TRBJ1-4 | TRBV5-4 | TGTGCCAGCAGCCTCGACAGCGTTGGTGAAAAACTGTTTTTT | CASSLDSVGEKLFF
. | . | TRBJ1-1 | TRBV7-2 | TGTGCCAGCAGTCGATCCATGAACACTGAAGCTTTCTTT | CASSRSMNTEAFF
few | TRBD1 | TRBJ1-1 | TRBV18 | TGTGCCAGCTCGCAACACAGGGGGCAGGACACTGAAGCTTTCTTT | CASSQHRGQDTEAFF
. | . | TRBJ2-2 | TRBV27 | TGTGCCAGCACACTCGGGGGTTCTAATACCGGGGAGCTGTTTTTT | CASTLGGSNTGELFF
. | . | TRBJ2-1 | TRBV25-1 | TGTGCCAGCATGTTTTATTCAGGGTCCTCCAATGAGCAGTTCTTC | CASMFYSGSSNEQFF